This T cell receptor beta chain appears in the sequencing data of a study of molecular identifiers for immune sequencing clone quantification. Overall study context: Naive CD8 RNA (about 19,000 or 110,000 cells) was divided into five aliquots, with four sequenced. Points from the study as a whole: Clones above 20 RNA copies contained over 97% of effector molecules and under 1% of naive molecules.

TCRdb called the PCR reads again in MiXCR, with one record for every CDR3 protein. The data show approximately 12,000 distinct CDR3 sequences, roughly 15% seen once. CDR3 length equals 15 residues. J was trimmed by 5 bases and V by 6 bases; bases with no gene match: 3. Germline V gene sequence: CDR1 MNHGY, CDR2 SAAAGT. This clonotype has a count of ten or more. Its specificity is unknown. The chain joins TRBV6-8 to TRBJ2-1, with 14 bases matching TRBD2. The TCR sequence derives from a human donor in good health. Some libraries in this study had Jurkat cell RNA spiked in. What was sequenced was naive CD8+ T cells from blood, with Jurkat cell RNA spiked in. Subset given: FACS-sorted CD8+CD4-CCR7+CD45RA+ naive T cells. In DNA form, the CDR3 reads TGTGCCAGCAGCGGGGGACTAGCGGGAGACAATGAGCAGTTCTTC. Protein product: CASSGGLAGDNEQFF.